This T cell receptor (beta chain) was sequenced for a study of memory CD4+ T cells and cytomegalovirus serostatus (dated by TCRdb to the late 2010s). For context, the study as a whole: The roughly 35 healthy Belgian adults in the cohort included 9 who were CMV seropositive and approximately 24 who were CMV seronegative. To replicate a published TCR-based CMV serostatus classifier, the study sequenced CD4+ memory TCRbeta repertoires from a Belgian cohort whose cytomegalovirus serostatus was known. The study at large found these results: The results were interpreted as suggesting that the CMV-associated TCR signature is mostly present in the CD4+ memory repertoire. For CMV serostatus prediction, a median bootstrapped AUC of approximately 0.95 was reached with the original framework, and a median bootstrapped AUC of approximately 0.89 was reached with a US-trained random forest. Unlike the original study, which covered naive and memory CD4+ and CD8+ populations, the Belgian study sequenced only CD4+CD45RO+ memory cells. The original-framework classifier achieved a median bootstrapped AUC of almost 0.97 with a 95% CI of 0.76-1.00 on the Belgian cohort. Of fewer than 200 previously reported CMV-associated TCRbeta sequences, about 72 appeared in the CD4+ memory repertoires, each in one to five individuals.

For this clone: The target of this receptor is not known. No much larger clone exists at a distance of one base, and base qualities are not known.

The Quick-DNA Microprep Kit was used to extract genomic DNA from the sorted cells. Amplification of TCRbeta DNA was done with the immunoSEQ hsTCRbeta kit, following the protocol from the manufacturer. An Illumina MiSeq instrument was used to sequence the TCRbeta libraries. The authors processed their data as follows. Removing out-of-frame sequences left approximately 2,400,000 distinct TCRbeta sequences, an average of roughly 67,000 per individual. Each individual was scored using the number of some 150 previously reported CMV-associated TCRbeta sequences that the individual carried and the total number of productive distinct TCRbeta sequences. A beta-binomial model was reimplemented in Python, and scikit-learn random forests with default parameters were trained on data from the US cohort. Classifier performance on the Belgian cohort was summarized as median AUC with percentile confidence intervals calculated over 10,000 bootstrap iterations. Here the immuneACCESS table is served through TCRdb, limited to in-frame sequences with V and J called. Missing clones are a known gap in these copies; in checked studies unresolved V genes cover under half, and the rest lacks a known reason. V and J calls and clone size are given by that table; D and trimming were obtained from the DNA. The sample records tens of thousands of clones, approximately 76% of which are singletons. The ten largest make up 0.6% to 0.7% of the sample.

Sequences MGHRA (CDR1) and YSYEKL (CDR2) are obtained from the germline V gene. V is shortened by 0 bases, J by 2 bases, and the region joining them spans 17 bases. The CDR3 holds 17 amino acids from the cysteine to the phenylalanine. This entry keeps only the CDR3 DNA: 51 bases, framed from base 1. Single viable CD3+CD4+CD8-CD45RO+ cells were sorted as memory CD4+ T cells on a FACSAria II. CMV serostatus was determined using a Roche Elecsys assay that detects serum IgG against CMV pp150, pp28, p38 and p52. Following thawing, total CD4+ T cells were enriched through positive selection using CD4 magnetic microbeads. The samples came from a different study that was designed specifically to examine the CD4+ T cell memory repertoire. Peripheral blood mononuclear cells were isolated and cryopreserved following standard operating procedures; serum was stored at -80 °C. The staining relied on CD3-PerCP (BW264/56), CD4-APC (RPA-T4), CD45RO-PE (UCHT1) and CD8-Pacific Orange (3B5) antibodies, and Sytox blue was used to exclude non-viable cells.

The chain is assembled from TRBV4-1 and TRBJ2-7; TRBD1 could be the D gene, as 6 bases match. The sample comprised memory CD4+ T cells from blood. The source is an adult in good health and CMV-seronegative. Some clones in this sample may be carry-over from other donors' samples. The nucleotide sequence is TGCGCCAGCAGCCAAGATACTCGGCAGGGGCACCCCTACGAGCAGTACTTC. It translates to CASSQDTRQGHPYEQYF.